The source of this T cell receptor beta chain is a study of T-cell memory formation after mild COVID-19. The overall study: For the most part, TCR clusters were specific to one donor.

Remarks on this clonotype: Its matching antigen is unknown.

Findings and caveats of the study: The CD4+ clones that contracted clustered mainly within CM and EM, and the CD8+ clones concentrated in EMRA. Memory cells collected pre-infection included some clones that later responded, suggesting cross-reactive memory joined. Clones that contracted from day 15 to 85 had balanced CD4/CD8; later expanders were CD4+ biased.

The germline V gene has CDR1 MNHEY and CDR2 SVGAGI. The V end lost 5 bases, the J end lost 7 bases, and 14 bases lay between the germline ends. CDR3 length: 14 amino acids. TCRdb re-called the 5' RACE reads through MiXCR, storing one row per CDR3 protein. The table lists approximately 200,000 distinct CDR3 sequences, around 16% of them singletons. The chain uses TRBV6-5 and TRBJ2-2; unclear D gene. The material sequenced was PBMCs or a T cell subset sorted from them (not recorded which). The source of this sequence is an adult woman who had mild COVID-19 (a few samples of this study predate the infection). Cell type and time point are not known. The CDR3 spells CASSRPQAFGELFF. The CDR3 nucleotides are TGTGCCAGCAGTAGGCCGCAAGCTTTCGGGGAGCTGTTTTTT.